The clone carrying this T cell receptor (beta chain) occurred a few times. This entry belongs to a study of blood T cell repertoires in COVID-19. The wider study: Researchers got acute and convalescent COVID-19 samples from the United States, Italy and Spain. The cDNA or gDNA used as material had been derived from T cells, B-cell-depleted T cells, or PBMCs.

Study processing details: Amplification from reference gene primers served as the basis for estimated nucleated cell counts. Here immunoSEQ multiplex PCR was the method, and the copy in TCRdb shows in-frame clones only, minus some. That table furnishes V, J and clone size, whereas the DNA furnished D and trimming. The sample has more than 95,000 clones; 75% to 85% are singletons. CDR1 is SGHRS and CDR2 is YFSETQ in the germline V gene. This CDR3 has 17 residues. Between the trimmed V and J ends, which lost 2 bases and 3 bases, there was a span of 20 bases. The sequence was collected from a man between 60 and 75 years old with acute or convalescent COVID-19. The source material was peripheral blood. The rearrangement uses TRBV5-1 and TRBJ1-1; D is ambiguous. As DNA, the CDR3 is TGCGCCAGCAGCTTCTTCGATCTGTCAGGCGGGGACACTGAAGCTTTCTTT. Amino acids: CASSFFDLSGGDTEAFF.